The 14 T cell receptor beta chains in this list originate from one sample, sequenced in a study of OX40 agonist ivuxolimab in advanced cancers. Here immunoSEQ multiplex PCR was the method, and the copy in TCRdb shows in-frame clones only, minus some. The sample contains about 110,000 clones, more than 85% of which appear only once. The specimen comprised CD4+ or CD8+ T cells sorted from blood, sampled in a trial of the OX40 agonist ivuxolimab. These receptors all come from an adult with an advanced solid tumor such as melanoma, head and neck, liver or kidney cancer.

The chain has TRBV7-3 and TRBJ2-6; D gene uncertain. There are 14 residues in the CDR3. Germline CDR1 SGHTA, CDR2 FQGTGA. V dropped 7 bases and J dropped 0 bases, with 7 bases sitting between them. The CDR3: CASMESSGANVLTF. The CDR3, as DNA: TGTGCCAGCATGGAAAGCTCTGGGGCCAACGTCCTGACTTTC.

V is TRBV5-4 and J is TRBJ2-4, with 8 bases matching TRBD1. CDR1 and CDR2 from the germline V gene are SGHNT and YYREEE (reference sequence). This CDR3 comprises 14 residues. V shed 2 bases, J shed 5 bases, and the junction held 3 bases outside the gene matches. CDR3 nucleotide sequence: TGTGCCAGCAGCTTTGGGACAGGTCAAAACATTCAGTACTTC. This encodes CASSFGTGQNIQYF.

This chain links TRBV21-1 with TRBJ2-7; the table gives TRBD1 as D, unverified against the DNA. TRBV21-1 is reported as a pseudogene. The CDR3 is 17 amino acids. The CDR3 DNA sequence: TGTGCCAGCAGCAAAGATTGGGGCGACAGGGTCAACGACGAGCAGTACTTC. It is translated as CASSKDWGDRVNDEQYF.

This chain uses TRBV19 with TRBJ2-1; 8 positions match TRBD1. The CDR3 contains 15 residues. V lost 8 bases, J lost 2 bases, and 8 bases stayed unmatched. Germline CDR1 and CDR2: LNHDA and SQIVND (reference sequence). This chain's CDR3 is CASSTAGGPYNEQFF. The CDR3 coding sequence is TGTGCCAGTTCCACGGCAGGGGGCCCCTACAATGAGCAGTTCTTC.

The V call is TRBV6-5, the J call TRBJ1-5; TRBD1 matches at 9 bases. After removal of 2 bases from V and 5 bases from J, the junction contained 4 bases not matched to a gene. The CDR3 runs 15 residues. Germline-derived CDR1 and CDR2 are MNHEY and SVGAGI. The CDR3 DNA is TGTGCCAGCAGTTACGGGACAGGGAAGCATCAGCCCCAGCATTTT. Its translation is CASSYGTGKHQPQHF.

V and J are TRBV10-1 and TRBJ1-1; 7 bases are a match to TRBD1. CDR1 and CDR2 from the germline V gene are WNHNN and SYGVQD (reference sequence). Unmatched junction bases numbered 5, after V lost 6 bases and J lost 1 base. This CDR3 comprises 14 residues. CDR3 nucleotide sequence: TGCGCCAGCAGCGCCGACAGGGAGAACACTGAAGCTTTCTTT. Encoded protein: CASSADRENTEAFF.

The gene calls are TRBV27 and TRBJ2-7; D is possibly TRBD1 (5 bases). Germline CDR1 and CDR2: MNHEY and SMNVEV (reference sequence). CDR3 length: 13 residues. V gave up 7 bases and J gave up 3 bases, with 13 bases separating them. The CDR3 spells CASKGQDHYEQYF. Written as DNA, the CDR3 is TGTGCCAGCAAAGGACAAGACCACTACGAGCAGTACTTC.

To note about this clone: The sample holds other DNA sequences that translate to the same CDR3. This chain connects TRBV18 to TRBJ1-6; no clear D gene. The CDR3 spans 13 residues. The germline V gene encodes CDR1 KGHSH and CDR2 LQKENI. V shed 2 bases and J shed 7 bases, with 6 bases lying between them. Written as DNA, the CDR3 is TGTGCCAGCTCACCAGATCGGAATTCACCCCTCCACTTT. Protein product: CASSPDRNSPLHF.

The chain couples TRBV10-1 to TRBJ1-2, with D tentatively TRBD1 (5 bases). V gave up 4 bases and J gave up 4 bases, with 16 bases separating them. CDR1 is WNHNN, CDR2 SYGVQD, per germline (reference sequence). The CDR3 length is 15 residues. CDR3 coding DNA: TGCGCCAGCAGTGGAGAGGGGCGACATACCTATGGCTACACCTTC. Translating it yields CASSGEGRHTYGYTF.

This clone was seen only once. V is TRBV27 and J is TRBJ2-5, with 12 positions matching TRBD1. CDR1 is MNHEY and CDR2 is SMNVEV in the germline V gene (reference sequence). The CDR3 extends over 15 amino acids. The V segment lost 5 bases and the J segment 5 bases; nucleotides outside the gene matches: 6. CDR3 nucleotides: TGTGCCAGCAGTGGGGACAGGGGGCTTGTGGAGACCCAGTACTTC. It translates to CASSGDRGLVETQYF.

The V and J genes are TRBV5-1 and TRBJ1-6; tentative D call: TRBD1 (5 bases). With 5 bases removed from V and 8 bases from J, the gap between germline ends came to 14 bases. The germline V gene encodes CDR1 SGHRS and CDR2 YFSETQ. CDR3 length: 14 amino acids. The CDR3 loop reads CASSLEGRDSPLHF. The CDR3 coding sequence is TGCGCCAGCAGTCTGGAGGGGAGGGATTCACCCCTCCACTTT.

This chain uses TRBV19 with TRBJ2-2; D is unclear. This CDR3 is built from 14 residues. Deletions cut 5 bases from V and 4 bases from J, with 11 bases between. Germline V gene data show CDR1 as LNHDA and CDR2 as SQIVND (reference sequence). CDR3 residues: CASSVTHTTGELFF. Written as DNA, the CDR3 is TGTGCCAGTAGTGTGACTCATACCACCGGGGAGCTGTTTTTT.

The chain joins TRBV7-8 to TRBJ1-5; D might be TRBD1 (6 bases). V gave up 5 bases and J gave up 3 bases, with 20 bases separating them. CDR3 size: 17 residues. Germline V gene sequence: CDR1 SGHVS, CDR2 FQNEAQ. CDR3: CASSPESGAVLNQPQHF. DNA of the CDR3: TGTGCCAGCAGCCCGGAGTCGGGGGCCGTTCTCAATCAGCCCCAGCATTTT.

The chain combines TRBV19 with TRBJ2-1; the match to TRBD1 covers 9 bases. Looked up from germline, CDR1 is LNHDA and CDR2 is SQIVND (reference sequence). Unmatched junction bases numbered 8, after V lost 6 bases and J lost 5 bases. The CDR3 length is 15 residues. CDR3 protein: CASRDGTGWDNEQFF. The DNA of the CDR3 is TGTGCCAGTAGGGATGGGACAGGGTGGGACAATGAGCAGTTCTTC.